These 32 T cell receptor beta chains originate from one sample sequenced in a study of blood T cell repertoires in COVID-19. Assay: immunoSEQ multiplex PCR; the TCRdb copy retains only in-frame clones and omits some. The sample yields over 300,000 clones, 90% seen once. Source material: peripheral blood. All receptors come from a man aged 18 to 30 with active or convalescent COVID-19.

V and J are TRBV7-6 and TRBJ2-1; 11 bases are shared with TRBD2. V trimming: 5 bases; J trimming: 5 bases; junction bases outside the gene matches: 5. The CDR3 contains 15 residues. Germline-derived CDR1 and CDR2 are SGHVS and FNYEAQ. The CDR3 sequence: CASSLGTSGHNEQFF. The DNA of the CDR3 is TGTGCCAGCAGCCTCGGGACTAGCGGACACAATGAGCAGTTCTTC.

This sequence joins TRBV6-2 or TRBV6-3 and TRBJ1-2; D not certain. There are 13 residues in the CDR3. Trimming removed 1 base at V and 4 bases at J, with 7 bases between. Germline loops: CDR1 MNHEY, CDR2 SVGEGT. Here the CDR3 reads CASSYLGSYGYTF. Written as DNA, the CDR3 is TGTGCCAGCAGTTACTTGGGCTCCTATGGCTACACCTTC.

The chain uses TRBV2 and TRBJ1-3; D gene uncertain. CDR1 is SNHLY and CDR2 is FYNNEI in the germline V gene. Trimming took 7 bases from V and 0 from J, leaving 10 bases between them. The length of the CDR3 is 14 residues. CDR3 nucleotide sequence: TGTGCCAGCATTACCGGGAGCTCTGGAAACACCATATATTTT. It translates to CASITGSSGNTIYF.

The chain couples TRBV14 to TRBJ2-3, with 15 bases that match TRBD2. The ends lost 4 bases at V and 6 bases at J; junction bases unmatched: 5. This CDR3 is built from 16 residues. Germline V gene lookup returns CDR1 SGHDN and CDR2 FVKESK. For the CDR3, the DNA is TGTGCCAGCAGCCCCGGACTAGCGGGGGGGACCGATACGCAGTATTTT. Translating it yields CASSPGLAGGTDTQYF.

The chain is built from TRBV18 and TRBJ2-2; D gene unclear. Germline V gene data show CDR1 as KGHSH and CDR2 as LQKENI. The CDR3 contains 14 residues. V was trimmed by 6 bases and J by 0 bases, leaving 8 bases between them. CDR3 in DNA: TGTGCCAGCTCTAGTATGTCGAACACCGGGGAGCTGTTTTTT. This codes for CASSSMSNTGELFF. Full variable domain (missing parts from reference TRBV18 and TRBJ2-2): NAGVMQNPRHLVRRRGQEARLRCSPMKGHSHVYWYRQLPEEGLKFMVYLQKENIIDESGMPKERFSAEFPKEGPSILRIQQVVRGDSAAYFCASSSMSNTGELFFGEGSRLTVL.

V and J are TRBV21-1 and TRBJ1-4. TRBV21-1 is flagged as a pseudogene. The CDR3 contains 16 residues. CDR3 DNA sequence: TGTGCCAGCAGCAAAAGGCCCGGGGAACAAAATGAAAAACTGTTTTTT. Translation: CASSKRPGEQNEKLFF.

This clone was seen just once. The chain has TRBV7-2 and TRBJ1-1; a possible D gene is TRBD1 (6 bases). This CDR3 is built from 14 residues. Trimming cost V 6 bases and J 4 bases, with 15 bases left between them. Germline CDR1 SGHTA, CDR2 FQGNSA. The CDR3 DNA follows: TGTGCCAGCAGTACTACTAGAGGGGGCACTGAAGCTTTCTTT. Its translation is CASSTTRGGTEAFF.

The gene calls are TRBV9 and TRBJ2-3; D remains unclear. Between the trimmed V and J ends, which lost 3 bases and 1 base, there was a span of 12 bases. The CDR3 spans 15 residues. The germline V gene encodes CDR1 SGDLS and CDR2 YYNGEE. The CDR3 is CASSEWPRGTDTQYF. The CDR3 DNA reads as TGTGCCAGCAGCGAGTGGCCCCGGGGCACAGATACGCAGTATTTT.

V usage is TRBV27 and J usage is TRBJ1-2; D perhaps matches TRBD1 (6 bases). The germline gives CDR1 MNHEY, CDR2 SMNVEV (reference sequence). CDR3 length: 14 residues. Trimming took 2 bases from V and 4 from J, leaving 11 bases between them. The CDR3 DNA reads as TGTGCCAGCAGTTTACGGCAGGGGCCCTATGGCTACACCTTC. This codes for CASSLRQGPYGYTF.

The chain couples TRBV7-3 to TRBJ2-2; TRBD1 matches at 7 bases. V trimming: 5 bases; J trimming: 9 bases; junction bases outside the gene matches: 9. Germline V gives CDR1 SGHTA, CDR2 FQGTGA. The CDR3 loop spans 14 amino acids. In DNA form, the CDR3 reads TGTGCCAGCAGCCCCAGGACAGGCGCCCGGGAGCTGTTTTTT. Translated: CASSPRTGARELFF.

The chain is built from TRBV11-3 and TRBJ2-2, with a tentative D call TRBD1 (5 bases). The CDR3 extends over 15 amino acids. Trimming removed 3 bases at V and 3 bases at J, with 11 bases between. Germline CDR1 reads SGHNT; CDR2 reads YENEEA. The CDR3 DNA sequence: TGTGCCAGCAGCTTGGGTGGGGCCTACACCGGGGAGCTGTTTTTT. Translated, it gives CASSLGGAYTGELFF.

The chain joins TRBV6-4 to TRBJ1-6, with 8 bases identical to TRBD1. The CDR3 covers 15 residues. CDR1 is MRHNA, CDR2 SNTAGT, per germline. Trimming removed 4 bases from V and 10 bases from J; junction bases left unmatched: 9. CDR3 loop: CASSVDRGTRSPLHF. As DNA, the CDR3 is TGTGCCAGCAGTGTCGACAGGGGTACCCGGTCACCCCTCCACTTT.

The J gene is TRBJ2-7, the V gene TRBV11-2; 10 bases line up with TRBD1. Trimming cost V 3 bases and J 4 bases; bases outside gene matches: 6. Germline CDR1 is SGHAT and CDR2 is FQNNGV. The CDR3 extends over 15 amino acids. The CDR3 DNA follows: TGTGCCAGCAGCTTCACAAGGACAGGGGGATACGAGCAGTACTTC. Translating gives CASSFTRTGGYEQYF.

CDR3 region: CASSPGTGGVEAFF. The CDR3 DNA reads as TGTGCCAGCAGTCCAGGGACAGGGGGGGTGGAAGCTTTCTTT. This chain joins TRBV6-5 and TRBJ1-1; 11 nucleotides line up with TRBD1. With V trimmed by 5 bases and J by 8 bases, 7 bases remained unmatched. The germline CDR1 and CDR2 sequences are MNHEY and SVGAGI. The CDR3 loop spans 14 amino acids.

The chain has TRBV29-1 and TRBJ1-1, with no clear D. The V gene lost 4 bases and the J gene lost 1 base, with 16 bases spanning the gap. Germline-derived CDR1 and CDR2 are SQVTM and ANQGSEA. This CDR3 comprises 15 residues. CDR3 nucleotide sequence: TGCAGCGTTGTAACCCCGCTGCCAGGGAACACTGAAGCTTTCTTT. It encodes CSVVTPLPGNTEAFF.

V gene TRBV7-9 combines with J gene TRBJ1-4, with 7 bases aligning to TRBD1. The CDR3 length is 16 residues. Trimming cost V 1 base and J 0 bases; bases outside gene matches: 2. Germline assignment: CDR1 SEHNR and CDR2 FQNEAQ (reference sequence). The CDR3 region is CASSLGQGATNEKLFF. CDR3 DNA: TGTGCCAGCAGCTTAGGCCAGGGGGCAACTAATGAAAAACTGTTTTTT.

This chain connects TRBV6-5 to TRBJ1-1, with 8 bases lining up with TRBD1. Trimming took 2 bases from V and 4 from J; bases not matched to a gene: 3. The CDR3 is 14 residues long. Germline V lookup: CDR1 MNHEY, CDR2 SVGAGI. CDR3 bases: TGTGCCAGCAGTTACCGCACAGGGGGCACTGAAGCTTTCTTT. It translates to CASSYRTGGTEAFF.

V usage is TRBV6-2 or TRBV6-3 and J usage is TRBJ2-1; 8 bases are shared with TRBD1. J gave up 4 bases and V 6 bases, and 8 bases lay outside the gene matches. Germline V CDR1 and CDR2: MNHEY, SVGEGT. CDR3 length: 15 amino acids. This CDR3 reads CASSRQGNDYNEQFF. The CDR3 region has the DNA TGTGCCAGCAGCAGACAGGGGAACGATTACAATGAGCAGTTCTTC.

For this clone: The same CDR3 arises from other DNA sequences in this sample as well. The V and J genes are TRBV7-7 and TRBJ2-3; 8 bases are a match to TRBD1. CDR1 is SSHAT, CDR2 FNYEAQ, per germline (reference sequence). This CDR3 is 14 amino acids long. V lost 2 bases and J lost 3; bases outside the gene matches: 1. CDR3 in DNA: TGTGCCAGCAGCTTAACAGGGGGGACAGATACGCAGTATTTT. Protein product: CASSLTGGTDTQYF.

This clone was detected only once. V is TRBV18 and J is TRBJ1-5; TRBD1 agrees at 7 bases. Germline V gives CDR1 KGHSH, CDR2 LQKENI. The CDR3 runs to 15 residues. The V segment lost 2 bases and the J segment 3 bases; nucleotides outside the gene matches: 4. This CDR3 reads CASSPEQGYNQPQHF. CDR3 nucleotides: TGTGCCAGCTCACCAGAACAGGGGTACAATCAGCCCCAGCATTTT.

The J gene is TRBJ2-2, the V gene TRBV27, with TRBD2 matching over 12 bases. V was clipped by 2 bases and J by 5 bases; unmatched bases: 3. The CDR3 contains 16 residues. The germline gives CDR1 MNHEY, CDR2 SMNVEV (reference sequence). CDR3 amino acids: CASSLVLAGGTGELFF. For the CDR3, the DNA is TGTGCCAGCAGTTTAGTACTAGCGGGAGGAACCGGGGAGCTGTTTTTT.

This chain uses TRBV9 with TRBJ2-7, with 9 bases aligning to TRBD2. This CDR3 is 15 amino acids long. The junction had 1 base not matched to a gene; V was cut back by 0 bases and J by 0 bases. CDR1 is SGDLS, CDR2 YYNGEE, per germline. As DNA, the CDR3 is TGTGCCAGCAGCGTAGGACTAGCGGACTCCTACGAGCAGTACTTC. Translation: CASSVGLADSYEQYF.

The gene calls are TRBV28 and TRBJ2-7, with 9 positions matching TRBD1. Germline values: CDR1 MDHEN, CDR2 SYDVKM. This CDR3 contains 15 residues. V lost 4 bases to trimming and J lost 6 bases; unmatched junction nucleotides: 10. CDR3 nucleotide sequence: TGTGCCAGCAGTTCCCCGGGACAGGGACCCTCCGAGCAGTACTTC. Encoded protein: CASSSPGQGPSEQYF.

This clone was detected once. The chain uses TRBV9 and TRBJ2-3; the D gene is possibly TRBD1 (6 bases). The CDR3 has 15 amino acids. V dropped 4 bases and J dropped 2 bases, with 14 bases sitting between them. Germline-derived CDR1 and CDR2 are SGDLS and YYNGEE. CDR3 amino acids: CASSLRGSATDTQYF. CDR3 coding DNA: TGTGCCAGCAGCCTCAGGGGTAGCGCCACAGATACGCAGTATTTT.

Written as DNA, the CDR3 is TGCGCCAGGGGTCGGCAGGGGATGAGGTACGAGCAGTACTTC. Its protein product is CARGRQGMRYEQYF. The rearrangement links TRBV10-1 to TRBJ2-7, with D perhaps TRBD1 (6 bases). This CDR3 comprises 14 residues. Trimming took off 9 bases at V and 4 bases at J, with 19 bases between the two ends. CDR1 and CDR2 from the germline V gene are WNHNN and SYGVQD (reference sequence).

For the CDR3, the DNA is TGTGCCAGCGGCACAGGGATAGAAGAAAAACTGTTTTTT. It yields the protein CASGTGIEEKLFF. This chain uses TRBV7-9 with TRBJ1-4; maybe TRBD1 (6 bases). From germline, CDR1 is SEHNR and CDR2 FQNEAQ (reference sequence). CDR3 size: 13 residues. The V end lost 8 bases, the J end lost 8 bases, and 15 bases lay between the germline ends.

V and J are TRBV29-1 and TRBJ2-3; 7 positions match TRBD1. The CDR3 has 17 residues. J gave up 2 bases and V 2 bases, and 13 bases lay outside the gene matches. Germline lookup yields CDR1 SQVTM and CDR2 ANQGSEA. The CDR3 DNA reads as TGCAGCGTTGAATGGCGACAGGGTTATTCTTCCACAGATACGCAGTATTTT. It encodes CSVEWRQGYSSTDTQYF.

Only one count was recorded for this clone. This chain connects TRBV5-1 to TRBJ1-1; TRBD1 is a possible D gene (5 bases). Trimming pared 2 bases from V and 6 bases from J, leaving 14 bases between. In germline, CDR1 is SGHRS, CDR2 YFSETQ. The CDR3 runs to 14 residues. In DNA, the CDR3 is TGCGCCAGCAGCTTAACGGCAGGGAATCCTGAAGCTTTCTTT. This translates into CASSLTAGNPEAFF.

The rearrangement joins TRBV12-3 or TRBV12-4 to TRBJ1-4; D is unresolved. The CDR3 sequence is 12 residues long. Trimming pared 6 bases from V and 7 bases from J, leaving 9 bases between. The CDR3 loop reads CASSPGSEKLFF. CDR3 in DNA: TGTGCCAGCAGCCCCGGTAGTGAAAAACTGTTTTTT.

V and J are TRBV19 and TRBJ2-1; 7 positions match TRBD2. The CDR3 loop spans 15 amino acids. V was pared by 2 bases and J by 6 bases, with 7 bases of the junction left unmatched. Germline V gives CDR1 LNHDA, CDR2 SQIVND (reference sequence). CDR3: CASSILSGGFNEQFF. CDR3 coding DNA: TGTGCCAGTAGTATACTATCGGGAGGTTTCAATGAGCAGTTCTTC.

The chain is built from TRBV5-6 and TRBJ2-5; perhaps TRBD1 as D (6 bases). Trimming removed 3 bases at V and 5 bases at J, with 20 bases between. CDR1 and CDR2 (germline): SGHDT, YYEEEE. This CDR3 has 16 amino acids. The CDR3 sequence is CASSSLRDKAGETQYF. The CDR3 nucleotides read TGTGCCAGCAGCTCGTTACGGGACAAGGCGGGCGAGACCCAGTACTTC.

The chain joins TRBV6-2 or TRBV6-3 to TRBJ2-4; unclear D gene. The germline gives CDR1 MNHEY, CDR2 SVGEGT. The CDR3 loop spans 15 amino acids. Trimming removed 5 bases at V and 0 bases at J, with 11 bases between. In nucleotides, the CDR3 is TGTGCCAGCAGTGGCGACACTCTAGCCAAAAACATTCAGTACTTC. It yields the protein CASSGDTLAKNIQYF.